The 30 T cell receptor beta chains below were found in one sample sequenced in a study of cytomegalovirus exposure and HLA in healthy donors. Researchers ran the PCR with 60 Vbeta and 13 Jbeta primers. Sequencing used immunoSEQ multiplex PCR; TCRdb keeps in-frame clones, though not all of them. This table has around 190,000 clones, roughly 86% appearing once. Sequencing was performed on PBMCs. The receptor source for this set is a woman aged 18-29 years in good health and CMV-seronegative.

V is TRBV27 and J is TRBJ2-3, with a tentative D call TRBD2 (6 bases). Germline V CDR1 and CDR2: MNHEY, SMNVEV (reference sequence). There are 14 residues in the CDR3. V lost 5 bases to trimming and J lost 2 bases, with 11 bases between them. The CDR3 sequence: CASSRAGLTDTQYF. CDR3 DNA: TGTGCCAGCAGTAGGGCGGGACTCACAGATACGCAGTATTTT.

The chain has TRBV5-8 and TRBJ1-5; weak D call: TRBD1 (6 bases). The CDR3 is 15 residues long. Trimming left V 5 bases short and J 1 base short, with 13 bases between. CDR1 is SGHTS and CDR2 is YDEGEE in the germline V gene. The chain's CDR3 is CASSRGQMSNQPQHF. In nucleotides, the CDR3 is TGTGCCAGCAGTCGCGGACAGATGAGCAATCAGCCCCAGCATTTT.

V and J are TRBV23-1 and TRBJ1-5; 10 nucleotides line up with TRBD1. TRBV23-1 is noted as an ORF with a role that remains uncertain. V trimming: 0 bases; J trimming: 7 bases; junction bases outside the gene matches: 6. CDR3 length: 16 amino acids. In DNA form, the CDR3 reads TGCGCCAGCAGTCAATCTGGAAGGACAGGGGGGCAGCCCCAGCATTTT. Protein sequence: CASSQSGRTGGQPQHF.

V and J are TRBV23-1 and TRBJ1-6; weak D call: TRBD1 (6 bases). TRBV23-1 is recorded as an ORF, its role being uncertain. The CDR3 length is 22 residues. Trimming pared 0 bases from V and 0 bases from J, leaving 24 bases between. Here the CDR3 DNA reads TGCGCCAGCAGTCAATCTAAGGACAGCGGGGGGAAAAGGAGCTCCTATAATTCACCCCTCCACTTT. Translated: CASSQSKDSGGKRSSYNSPLHF.

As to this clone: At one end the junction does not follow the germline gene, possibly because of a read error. This CDR3 reads CSSTRGEAGELFF. Written as DNA, the CDR3 is TGTTCCAGCACCCGGGGGGAGGCCGGGGAGCTGTTTTTT. V and J are TRBV7-9 and TRBJ2-2, with 7 bases identical to TRBD2. CDR1 is SEHNR, CDR2 FQNEAQ, per germline (reference sequence). The CDR3 is 13 residues long.

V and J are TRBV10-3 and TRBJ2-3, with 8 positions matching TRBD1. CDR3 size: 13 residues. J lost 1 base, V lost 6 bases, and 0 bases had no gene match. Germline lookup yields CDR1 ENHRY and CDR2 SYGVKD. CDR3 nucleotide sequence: TGTGCCATCAGGGGACAGGGCACAGATACGCAGTATTTT. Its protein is CAIRGQGTDTQYF.

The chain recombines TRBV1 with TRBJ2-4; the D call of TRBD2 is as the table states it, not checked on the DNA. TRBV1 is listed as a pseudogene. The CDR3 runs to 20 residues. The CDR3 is CTSSHPPGLAGRIAKNIQYF. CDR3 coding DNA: TGCACCAGCAGCCACCCACCGGGACTAGCGGGGAGAATAGCCAAAAACATTCAGTACTTC.

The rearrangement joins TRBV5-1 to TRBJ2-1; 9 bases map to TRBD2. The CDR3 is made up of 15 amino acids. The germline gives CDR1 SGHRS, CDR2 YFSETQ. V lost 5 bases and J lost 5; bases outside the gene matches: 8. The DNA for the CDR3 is TGCGCCAGCAGTTTTAGCGGGAGTTTAAACAATGAGCAGTTCTTC. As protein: CASSFSGSLNNEQFF. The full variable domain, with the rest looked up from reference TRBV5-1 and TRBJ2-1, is KAGVTQTPRYLIKTRGQQVTLSCSPISGHRSVSWYQQTPGQGLQFLFEYFSETQRNKGNFPGRFSGRQFSNSRSEMNVSTLELGDSALYLCASSFSGSLNNEQFFGPGTRLTVL.

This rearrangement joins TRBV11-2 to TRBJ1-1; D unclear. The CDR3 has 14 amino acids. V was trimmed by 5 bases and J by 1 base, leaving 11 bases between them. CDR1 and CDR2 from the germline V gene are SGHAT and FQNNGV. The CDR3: CASSPTNQNTEAFF. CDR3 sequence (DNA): TGTGCCAGCAGCCCGACTAATCAGAACACTGAAGCTTTCTTT.

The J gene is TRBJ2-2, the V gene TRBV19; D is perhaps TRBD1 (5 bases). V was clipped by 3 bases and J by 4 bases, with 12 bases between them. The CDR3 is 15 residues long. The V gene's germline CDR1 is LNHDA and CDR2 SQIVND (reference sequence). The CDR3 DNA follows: TGTGCCAGTAGTATTTTAACAGGCCTCACCGGGGAGCTGTTTTTT. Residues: CASSILTGLTGELFF.

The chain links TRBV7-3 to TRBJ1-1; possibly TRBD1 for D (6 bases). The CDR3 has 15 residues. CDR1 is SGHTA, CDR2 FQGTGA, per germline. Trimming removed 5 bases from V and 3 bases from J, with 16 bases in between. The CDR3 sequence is CASSLTGNRDTEAFF. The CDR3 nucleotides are TGTGCCAGCAGCCTTACAGGGAACCGGGACACTGAAGCTTTCTTT.

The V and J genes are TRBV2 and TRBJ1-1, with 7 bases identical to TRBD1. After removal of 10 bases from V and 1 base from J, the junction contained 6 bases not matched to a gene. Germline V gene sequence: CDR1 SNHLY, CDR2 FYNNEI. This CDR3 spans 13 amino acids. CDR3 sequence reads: CANTRQGNTEAFF. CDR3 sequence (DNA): TGTGCCAACACAAGACAGGGGAACACTGAAGCTTTCTTT.

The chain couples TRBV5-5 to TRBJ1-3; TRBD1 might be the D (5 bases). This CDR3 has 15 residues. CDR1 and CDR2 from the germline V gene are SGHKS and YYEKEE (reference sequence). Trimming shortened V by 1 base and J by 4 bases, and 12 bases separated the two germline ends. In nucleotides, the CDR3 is TGTGCCAGCAGCTTGCCAGGGTTAGCCGGAAACACCATATATTTT. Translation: CASSLPGLAGNTIYF.

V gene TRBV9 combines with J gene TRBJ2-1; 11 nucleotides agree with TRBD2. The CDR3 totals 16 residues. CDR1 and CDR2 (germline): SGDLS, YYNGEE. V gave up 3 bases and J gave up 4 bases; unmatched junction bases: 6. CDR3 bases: TGTGCCAGCAGCGGCCCGACTAGCGGGGCTTACAATGAGCAGTTCTTC. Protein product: CASSGPTSGAYNEQFF.

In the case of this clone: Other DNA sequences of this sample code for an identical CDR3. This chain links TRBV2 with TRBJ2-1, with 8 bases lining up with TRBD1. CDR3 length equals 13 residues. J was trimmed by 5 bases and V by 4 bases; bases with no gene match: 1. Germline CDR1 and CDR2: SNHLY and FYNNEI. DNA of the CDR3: TGTGCCAGCAGTGGGACAGGGCACAATGAGCAGTTCTTC. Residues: CASSGTGHNEQFF.

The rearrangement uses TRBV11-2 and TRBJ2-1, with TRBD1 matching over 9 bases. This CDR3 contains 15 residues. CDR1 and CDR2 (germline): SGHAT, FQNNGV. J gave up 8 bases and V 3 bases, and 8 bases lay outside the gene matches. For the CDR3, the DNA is TGTGCCAGCAGCTTTATCGGGACAGGGTTCGATGAGCAGTTCTTC. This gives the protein CASSFIGTGFDEQFF.

The DNA of the CDR3 is TGTGCCAGCAGTTCGACAGGGTATTCACCCCTCCACTTT. Translating it yields CASSSTGYSPLHF. This rearrangement joins TRBV27 to TRBJ1-6; 7 nucleotides line up with TRBD1. V shed 4 bases and J 8 bases; nucleotides not matched to a gene: 2. The CDR3 totals 13 residues. CDR1 is MNHEY and CDR2 is SMNVEV in the germline V gene (reference sequence).

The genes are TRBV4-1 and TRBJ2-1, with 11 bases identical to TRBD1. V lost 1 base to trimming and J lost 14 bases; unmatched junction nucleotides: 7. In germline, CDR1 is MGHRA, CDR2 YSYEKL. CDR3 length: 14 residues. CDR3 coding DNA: TGCGCCAGCAGCCAAGGGGACAGGGGGTACCCGGAGTTCTTC. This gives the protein CASSQGDRGYPEFF.

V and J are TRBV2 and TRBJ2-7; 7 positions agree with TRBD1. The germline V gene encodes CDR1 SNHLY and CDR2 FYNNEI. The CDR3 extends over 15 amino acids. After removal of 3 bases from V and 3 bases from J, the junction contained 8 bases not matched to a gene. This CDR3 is CASSEGPRDSYEQYF. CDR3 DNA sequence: TGTGCCAGCAGTGAGGGTCCCCGGGACAGCTACGAGCAGTACTTC.

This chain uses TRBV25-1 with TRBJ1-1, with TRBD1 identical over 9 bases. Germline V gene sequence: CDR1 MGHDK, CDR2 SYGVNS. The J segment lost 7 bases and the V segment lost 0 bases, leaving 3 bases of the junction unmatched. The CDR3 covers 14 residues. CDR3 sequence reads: CASSEYRTGVEAFF. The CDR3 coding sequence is TGTGCCAGCAGTGAATATCGGACAGGGGTTGAAGCTTTCTTT.

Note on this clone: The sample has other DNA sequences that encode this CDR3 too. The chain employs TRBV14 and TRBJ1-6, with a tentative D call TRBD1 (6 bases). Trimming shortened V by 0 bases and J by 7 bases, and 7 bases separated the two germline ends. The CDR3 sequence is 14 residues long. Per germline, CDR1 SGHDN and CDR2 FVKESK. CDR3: CASSQDRGNSPLHF. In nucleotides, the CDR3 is TGTGCCAGCAGCCAAGACAGGGGCAATTCACCCCTCCACTTT.

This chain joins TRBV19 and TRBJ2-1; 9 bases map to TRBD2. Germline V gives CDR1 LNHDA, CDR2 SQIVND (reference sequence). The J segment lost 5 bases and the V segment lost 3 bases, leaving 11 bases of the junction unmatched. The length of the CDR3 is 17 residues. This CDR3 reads CASSIVPPSGTDNEQFF. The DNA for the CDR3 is TGTGCCAGTAGTATCGTTCCCCCTAGCGGGACAGACAATGAGCAGTTCTTC.

CDR3 amino acids: CASRAWTGNTEAFF. As DNA, the CDR3 is TGTGCCAGCAGGGCCTGGACAGGGAACACTGAAGCTTTCTTT. This chain links TRBV2 with TRBJ1-1, with TRBD1 matching over 7 bases. Germline CDR1 and CDR2: SNHLY and FYNNEI. With V trimmed by 6 bases and J by 1 base, 5 bases remained unmatched. The CDR3 is made up of 14 amino acids.

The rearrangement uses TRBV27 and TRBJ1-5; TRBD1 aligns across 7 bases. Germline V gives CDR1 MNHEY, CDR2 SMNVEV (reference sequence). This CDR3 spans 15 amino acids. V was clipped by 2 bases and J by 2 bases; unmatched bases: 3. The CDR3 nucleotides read TGTGCCAGCAGTTTACAGGGGGACGGCAATCAGCCCCAGCATTTT. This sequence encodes CASSLQGDGNQPQHF.

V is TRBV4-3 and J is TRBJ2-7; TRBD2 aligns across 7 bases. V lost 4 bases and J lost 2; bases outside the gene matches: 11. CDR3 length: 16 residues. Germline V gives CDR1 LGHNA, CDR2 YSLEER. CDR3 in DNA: TGCGCCAGCAGCCCCAGCCGGGGCAGCGGGACCTACGAGCAGTACTTC. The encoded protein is CASSPSRGSGTYEQYF.

The CDR3 DNA follows: TGCAGCACTGGGACTAGCACGAAGGGTGAGCAGTTCTTC. Protein: CSTGTSTKGEQFF. The chain couples TRBV29-1 to TRBJ2-1, with TRBD2 matching 9 bases. Germline assignment: CDR1 SQVTM and CDR2 ANQGSEA. This CDR3 contains 13 residues. J lost 9 bases, V lost 8 bases, and 11 bases had no gene match.

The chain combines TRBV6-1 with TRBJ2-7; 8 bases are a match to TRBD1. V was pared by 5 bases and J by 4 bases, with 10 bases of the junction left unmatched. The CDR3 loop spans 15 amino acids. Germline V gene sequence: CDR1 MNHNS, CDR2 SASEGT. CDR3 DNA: TGTGCCAGCAGTTTTGATACAGGGGGACTTTACGAGCAGTACTTC. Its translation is CASSFDTGGLYEQYF.

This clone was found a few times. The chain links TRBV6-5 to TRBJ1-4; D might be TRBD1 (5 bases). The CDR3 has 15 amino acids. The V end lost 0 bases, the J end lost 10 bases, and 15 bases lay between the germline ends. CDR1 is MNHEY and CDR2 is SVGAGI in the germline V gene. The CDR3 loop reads CASSYSDRREGKLFF. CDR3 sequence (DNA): TGTGCCAGCAGTTACTCGGATCGCAGGGAGGGAAAACTGTTTTTT.

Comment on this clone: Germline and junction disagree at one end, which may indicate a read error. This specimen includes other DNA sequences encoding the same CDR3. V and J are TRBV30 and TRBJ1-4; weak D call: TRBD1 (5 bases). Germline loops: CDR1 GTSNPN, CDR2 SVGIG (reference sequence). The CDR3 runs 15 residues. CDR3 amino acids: CAWSVAPTANEKLFF. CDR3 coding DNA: TGCGCCTGGAGTGTAGCTCCGACAGCGAATGAAAAACTGTTTTTT.

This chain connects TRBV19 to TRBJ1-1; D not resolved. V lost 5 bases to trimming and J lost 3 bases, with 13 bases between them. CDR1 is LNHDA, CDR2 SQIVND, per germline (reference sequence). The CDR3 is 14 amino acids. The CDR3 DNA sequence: TGTGCCAGTAGTGTTGGGAGGGCGGACACTGAAGCTTTCTTT. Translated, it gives CASSVGRADTEAFF.